This T cell receptor (beta chain) was profiled in a study of cytomegalovirus exposure and HLA in healthy donors (dated by TCRdb to the late 2010s). For context, the study as a whole: An earlier analysis of some 600 of the donors reported 250 to 300 Gb of sequence data and 117 million unique TCR beta sequences obtained from 150 million to 200 million T cells. Approximately 310 gigabases of sequencing data and tens of millions of unique TCR sequences were included in an early release covering 550 to 650 HLA-typed donors. Of the 300 to 450 genotyped donors, around 81% fell in the genetic ancestry cluster associated with self-reported Caucasian donors. The aim of the study was to test whether cataloging public T cell receptors could identify signatures of past pathogen exposure. The T cell repertoires of 700 or so subjects were profiled by immunosequencing and related to cytomegalovirus serostatus. A separate validation cohort of 100 to 150 different subjects was used in addition to the 666-subject first cohort. The study combined high-throughput TCR immunosequencing, statistical association of individual TCRs with disease status, and machine learning to predict cytomegalovirus infection status. A later analysis re-examined previously published TCR beta repertoires from 600 to 700 donors and added high-resolution HLA genotyping to investigate patterns of TCR occurrence. Rather than using new phenotypic data, the later analysis identified candidate immune exposures from TCR beta sequences and from how often those sequences occurred across donors. To decide whether each TCR beta V gene segment behaved as functional or pseudogenic, an earlier analysis of fewer than 750 of the donors relied on high-throughput TCR beta sequencing. Donor age, sex, ethnicity and CMV serostatus were collected together with the repertoire data. A later genetic analysis used genome-wide SNP genotypes for about 55% of the 666 donors, treating that subset as a discovery cohort. All discovery cohort repertoires had been generated using a single sequencing platform. HLA typing included class I and class II loci at four-digit resolution. The number of typed donors differed by locus: about 620-640 for A, B, C, DRB1 and DQB1; about 520 for DQA1; 606 for DPA1; and roughly 450 for DPB1. About five DR-DQ haplotypes were treated as single units for association and clustering because of strong linkage in the cohort. Across about 380 genotyped donors of the cohort, an average of approximately 240,000 unique TCR beta nucleotide sequences per donor were sequenced, and approximately 17% of those sequences were non-productive.

The cohort comprised more than 550 healthy bone marrow donors. At the time of sampling, every cohort member was nominally healthy, though immune exposures that went unrecorded were likely present. The donor was CMV seropositive and was included in the group of 290 or so seropositive cohort members. Each donor provided a peripheral blood sample, and peripheral blood mononuclear cells were used for TCR beta sequencing. Genomic DNA extraction from the blood cell samples was performed with the Qiagen DNeasy Blood Extraction Kit. Libraries were prepared through the immunoSEQ multiplex PCR assay. For the multiplex PCR, a mixture combining 60 forward primers for TCR Vbeta segments and 13 reverse primers for TCR Jbeta segments was used. The CDR3 region of rearranged TCR beta genes was amplified from genomic DNA by a multiplex PCR assay. On the Illumina HiSeq System, the amplified TCR beta libraries were sequenced as 87-base-pair reads. As for the original processing: A later analysis tallied around 87 million unique TCR beta chains across the roughly 610 repertoires, and 10 million to 11 million of those chains were shared by two or more donors. To remove PCR and sequencing errors, raw reads were error-corrected and collapsed into unique sequences using a nearest-neighbor algorithm that merged closely related sequences. Alignment of CDR3 sequences to IMGT reference sequences was used to assign V, D and J gene segments. Each retained sequence needed at least a six-nucleotide match to both a V gene segment and a J gene segment. Rearrangements were classified as productive when the CDR3 lacked stop codons and remained in frame with V and J, and all other rearrangements were classified as non-productive. Following IMGT convention, CDR3 was defined as the stretch from the second conserved V-encoded cysteine up to the conserved J-encoded phenylalanine. The earlier analysis of more than 450 of the donors excluded sequences that lacked an unambiguous match to a single V gene segment. In an earlier analysis of several hundred of the donors, V segments were called functional above 56.7% productive rearrangements and were called segregating when the between-donor standard deviation exceeded 5%. A statistical classification framework was built for diagnosing cytomegalovirus status from the catalog of TCR beta chain sequences. In a later analysis, V and J genes were assigned by comparing TCR nucleotide sequences against IMGT/GENE-DB human TR gene sequences. Using the TCRdist pipeline, a later analysis assigned CDR3 sequences along with most-parsimonious VDJ recombination scenarios. In a later analysis, each TCR beta chain was defined by its CDR3 amino acid sequence together with its V-gene family, and reads lacking a unique V-gene family were excluded. In a later analysis, 450 to 600 highly shared, low-generation-probability nucleotide sequences were removed to address suspected cross-contamination and a sequencing artifact. A later analysis calculated a clonal expansion index for each public chain from normalized within-repertoire ranks of inferred template counts. In a later analysis, generation probabilities were computed with a VDJ recombination model fitted to out-of-frame rearrangements, and the resulting probabilities were checked against IGoR. A later analysis scored TCR-TCR, TCR-HLA and TCR-CMV co-occurrence with hypergeometric tests, applying a repertoire-size bias correction to TCR pairs. False discovery rates were estimated in a later analysis by permuting HLA or CMV assignments 20 times. In a later analysis, co-occurring TCRs were grouped using DBSCAN, and TCRdist sequence similarity was added for clustering within HLA-allele-positive subsets. Co-occurrence clustering excluded repertoires with fewer than 30,000 or more than 120,000 public chains, plus five with anomalous nucleotide sharing. Drawn from immuneACCESS, this table holds only the in-frame rearrangements with V and J called that TCRdb kept. Clones are partly lost; checked studies trace under half to an unresolved V gene and leave the rest unexplained. V, J and clone size were drawn from that table, and D and trimming were deduced from the DNA. This sample's table carries 56,000 or so clones. The ten top clones hold more than 25% of the sample.

The V and J ends are trimmed by 3 bases and 2 bases, leaving 14 bases between them. As encoded in the germline V gene, CDR1 is KGHSH while CDR2 is LQKENI. The CDR3 sequence holds 16 residues, the cysteine and phenylalanine included. Kept here is only the CDR3 DNA, which spans 48 bases and is read in frame from base 1. Note on this clone: What this receptor recognizes is not known.

Study-level results and caveats: Cytomegalovirus status was reported to be diagnosed by the classifier with high specificity and sensitivity in both the original and validation cohorts. In a later analysis, around 17,000 TCR beta sequences were associated with specific HLA alleles at a false discovery rate of 0.05. Most TCR sequences were observed very rarely across donors, whereas some public TCRs were present in many individuals. This cohort had only TCR beta chains sequenced, and the lack of alpha or paired-chain data limited which features could be detected. Compared with equally common non-associated chains, HLA-associated TCR beta chains in a later analysis were more clonally expanded and had lower generation probabilities. Roughly uniform sequencing depth across donors was assumed in presence/absence analyses, although this assumption may not hold. Because counts were too low, about 18 rarely observed V segments, including chromosome 9 orphons, were excluded from the earlier analysis of several hundred of the donors. Because HLA typing was missing for some donors at each locus, association tests included only the typed subset. In a later genetic analysis, a missense DCLRE1C variant was associated with V-gene and J-gene trimming of TCR beta chains, and the association was replicated in an independent cohort. In a later genetic analysis, fewer N-insertions in productive TCRs were reported among donors in an Asian-associated ancestry cluster than the roughly 640-donor mean. In a later analysis, the rate of TCR association differed among HLA loci, with DRB1 alleles having the most associated TCRs and HLA-C alleles having the fewest. In a later analysis, most CMV-associated TCR beta chains were found to appear HLA-restricted, with HLA associations seemingly driven largely by CMV exposure. CMV serostatus was the only immune exposure information available for the cohort. The authors suggested that the approach could potentially be extended to other disease states and immunological phenotypes. The study listed 164 TCR beta chains as associated with cytomegalovirus. Assigning TCR associations to individual alleles was difficult when HLA alleles, especially DR and DQ, strongly co-occurred. Correlated functional status among segregating V segments might be attributable to linkage disequilibrium, but an unknown experimental factor could not be ruled out. In vitro tests confirmed that a few of the cytomegalovirus-associated TCR beta chains recognize cytomegalovirus antigens. Because the 87-base-pair reads could not distinguish some IMGT-functional V segments, including TRBV6-2 and TRBV6-3, those segments were excluded. In a later analysis, several top co-occurrence clusters were reported to appear linked to parvovirus B19, influenza, CMV and Epstein-Barr virus. A further reported finding was that TCR beta sequences accurately predicted the HLA-A and HLA-B alleles for most subjects in the first cohort. In an earlier analysis of over 550 of the donors, most TCR beta V segments were observed in productive rearrangements about 87% or about 30% of the time, broadly matching IMGT annotations. A cluster of highly shared sequence variants was judged likely to be a technical artifact of the sequencing pipeline.

The sample comprised PBMCs. The chain is assembled from TRBV18 and TRBJ1-5; D gene: possibly TRBD1, on 5 matching bases. The receptor was isolated from a man aged 35-49 years in good health and CMV-seropositive. The sequenced DNA is TGTGCCAGCTCACCCGCCGGGGGTTATGGCAATCAGCCCCAGCATTTT. It translates to CASSPAGGYGNQPQHF. With the rest looked up from the reference TRBV18 and TRBJ1-5 genes rather than sequenced, the full variable domain is NAGVMQNPRHLVRRRGQEARLRCSPMKGHSHVYWYRQLPEEGLKFMVYLQKENIIDESGMPKERFSAEFPKEGPSILRIQQVVRGDSAAYFCASSPAGGYGNQPQHFGDGTRLSIL.